Many counts were recorded for the clone carrying this T cell receptor (beta chain). What it binds is unknown. The data are from a study of regulatory T cells in long-lasting Graves disease. Across the study: Persistent cases took antithyroid drugs over 5 years and stayed TSH receptor antibody positive. Study results and caveats: Persistent cases favored TRBV28, TRBJ1-2 and TRBJ2-5. For persistent Graves' patients, TCR diversity was lower than for newly diagnosed ones.

Time point reported: persistent/refractory GD, antithyroid drugs over 5 years with positive TRAb. PBMC RNA served as the TCR library source. Both iRepertoire HTBI primers and Arm-PCR of CDR3 regions were used to build the TCR beta libraries. TCRdb reanalysed the multiplex PCR reads using MiXCR and keeps one entry per CDR3 protein. Of almost 350,000 distinct CDR3 sequences in the sample, about 20% were seen once. The CDR3 is 21 residues long. J lost 0 bases, V lost 0 bases, and 15 bases had no gene match. Germline V gene lookup returns CDR1 MDHEN and CDR2 SYDVKM. This clonotype was sampled from a female donor with Graves disease. The chain has TRBV28 and TRBJ1-4; TRBD1 aligns across 8 bases. The sequences come from peripheral blood mononuclear cells (PBMCs), collected when the disease was refractory, from a patient treated with antithyroid drugs. For the CDR3, the DNA is TGTGCCAGCAGTTTATGGGCCTCCGGGACAGGACCAGTTGCAACTAATGAAAAACTGTTTTTT. Encoded protein: CASSLWASGTGPVATNEKLFF. Supplemented by reference TRBV28 and TRBJ1-4, the full variable domain reads DVKVTQSSRYLVKRTGEKVFLECVQDMDHENMFWYRQDPGLGLRLIYFSYDVKMKEKGDIPEGYSVSREKKERFSLILESASTNQTSMYLCASSLWASGTGPVATNEKLFFGSGTQLSVL.